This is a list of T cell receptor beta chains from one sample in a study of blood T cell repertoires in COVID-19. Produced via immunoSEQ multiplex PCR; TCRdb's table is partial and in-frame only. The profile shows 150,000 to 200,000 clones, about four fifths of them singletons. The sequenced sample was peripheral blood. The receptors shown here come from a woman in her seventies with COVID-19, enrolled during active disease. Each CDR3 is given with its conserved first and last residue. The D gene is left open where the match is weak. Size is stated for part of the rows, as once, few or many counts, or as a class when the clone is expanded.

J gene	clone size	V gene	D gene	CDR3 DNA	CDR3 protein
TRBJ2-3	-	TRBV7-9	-	TGTGCCAGCAGCTTACCGGGAGTACACCAGTATTTT	CASSLPGVHQYF
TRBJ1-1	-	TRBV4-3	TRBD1	TGCGCCAGCAGCCGTGACAGGGCCGCGGGAGCTTTCTTT	CASSRDRAAGAFF
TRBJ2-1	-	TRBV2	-	TGTGCCAGCAGTGAGGACAATTTTAATGAGCAGTTCTTC	CASSEDNFNEQFF
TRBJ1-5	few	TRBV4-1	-	TGCGCCAGCAGCCAAGAGGGAGGGAATCAGCCCCAGCATTTT	CASSQEGGNQPQHF
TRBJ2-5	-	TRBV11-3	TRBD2	TGTGCCAGCAGCTCGACTAGCGGAGAGACCCAGTACTTC	CASSSTSGETQYF
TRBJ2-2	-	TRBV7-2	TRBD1	TGTGCCAGCAGCTCGCGACAGGGAAGGGGCACCGGGGAGCTGTTTTTT	CASSSRQGRGTGELFF
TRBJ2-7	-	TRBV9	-	TGTGCCAGCAGCGTAGGGCTAGCTACATCCGTGTCCTACGAGCAGTACTTC	CASSVGLATSVSYEQYF
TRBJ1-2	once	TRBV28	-	TGTGCCAGCAGTTTGGTTGCGGAAAACTATGGCTACACCTTC	CASSLVAENYGYTF
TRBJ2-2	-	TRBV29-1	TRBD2	TGCAGCGTTTTAGCGGGAGGATACACCGGGGAGCTGTTTTTT	CSVLAGGYTGELFF
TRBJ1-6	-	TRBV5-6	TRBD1	TGTGCCAGCAGCTTGGGGCCCCGACAGGGTGGGTCACCCCTCCACTTT	CASSLGPRQGGSPLHF
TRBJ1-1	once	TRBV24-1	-	TGTGCCACCACGCAGAGGGGGAGCACTGAAGCTTTCTTT	CATTQRGSTEAFF
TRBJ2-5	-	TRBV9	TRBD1	TGTGCCAGCAGCGTAGTGTCAGGGGGCGCCGAGACCCAGTACTTC	CASSVVSGGAETQYF
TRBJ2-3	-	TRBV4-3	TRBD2	TGCGCCAGCAGCCACAATGGACTAGCGGAACCCACAGATACGCAGTATTTT	CASSHNGLAEPTDTQYF